This is a list of T cell receptor beta chains from one sample in a study of T cell repertoires in cytomegalovirus infection. A single record per CDR3 protein comes from TCRdb applying MiXCR to the reads. The sample records about 900,000 distinct CDR3 sequences, 30% to 40% being singletons. These TCRs' antigens remain unknown. Sequenced here: cultured CD8+ T cells from PBMCs, sampled from culture after CMV antigen stimulation. The receptors derive from a human donor in good health (CMV status not recorded). Some clones in this sample may be carry-over from other donors' samples. Both conserved end residues are part of each CDR3. D genes are given only for firm matches. Clone sizes are given selectively: once, few, many, or a class where the clone is expanded.

CDR3 protein	CDR3 DNA	D gene	clone size	V gene	J gene
CASSPSTGTGIEQYF	TGTGCCAGCTCACCGTCAACCGGGACAGGGATTGAGCAGTACTTC	TRBD1	-	TRBV18	TRBJ2-7
CASSFGQDTYNEQFF	TGTGCCAGCAGTTTTGGACAGGATACCTACAATGAGCAGTTCTTC	TRBD1	-	TRBV28	TRBJ2-1
CASSGTGGAPSRYNEQFF	TGTGCCAGCAGCGGTACTGGGGGGGCCCCATCGCGCTACAATGAGCAGTTCTTC	-	-	TRBV7-9	TRBJ2-1
CATPMEGNTIYF	TGTGCCACCCCAATGGAGGGAAACACCATATATTTT	-	many	TRBV12-3/TRBV12-4	TRBJ1-3
CASSEAHSGSVGELFF	TGTGCCAGCAGTGAAGCCCACAGCGGGTCAGTCGGGGAGCTGTTTTTT	-	few	TRBV6-1	TRBJ2-2
CASGTSGVHEQFF	TGTGCCAGCGGGACTAGCGGGGTTCATGAGCAGTTCTTC	TRBD2	-	TRBV6-2/TRBV6-3	TRBJ2-1
CASSHRQYTEAFF	TGCGCCAGCAGCCACAGACAGTACACTGAAGCTTTCTTT	-	-	TRBV4-1	TRBJ1-1
CASNPGTGVLYEQYF	TGTGCCAGTAACCCCGGGACAGGGGTACTCTACGAGCAGTACTTC	TRBD1	few	TRBV19	TRBJ2-7
CASSLGQGADNEQFF	TGTGCTAGCAGCTTAGGACAGGGGGCGGACAATGAGCAGTTCTTC	TRBD1	many	TRBV7-6	TRBJ2-1
CASSSTDSRFDEQYF	TGTGCCAGCAGCTCGACGGACTCGCGATTCGACGAGCAGTACTTC	-	few	TRBV7-9	TRBJ2-7
CSARGARLAGGSSYNEQFF	TGCAGTGCTAGAGGGGCGAGACTAGCGGGGGGTAGCTCCTACAATGAGCAGTTCTTC	TRBD2	-	TRBV20-1	TRBJ2-1
CASSQDGIYGYTF	TGTGCCAGCAGCCAAGATGGAATCTATGGCTACACCTTC	-	-	TRBV3-1	TRBJ1-2
CARLSLGEISYEQYF	TGTGCCAGACTATCCCTCGGGGAAATTTCCTACGAGCAGTACTTC	-	few	TRBV6-1	TRBJ2-7
CASSQLSREPTNEQFF	TGCGCCAGCAGCCAATTAAGCCGGGAACCCACTAATGAGCAGTTCTTC	-	few	TRBV4-1	TRBJ2-1
CASSQEGTVNTEAFF	TGCGCCAGCAGCCAAGAGGGGACGGTGAACACTGAAGCTTTCTTT	-	few	TRBV4-1	TRBJ1-1
CSATPRGRGTDTQYF	TGCAGTGCTACCCCGAGGGGCCGGGGCACAGATACGCAGTATTTT	-	-	TRBV20-1	TRBJ2-3
CASSEPSGGELFF	TGTGCCAGCAGTGAACCTAGCGGCGGGGAGCTGTTTTTT	TRBD2	few	TRBV2	TRBJ2-2
CATLQGLDGGYTF	TGTGCCACCCTCCAGGGGCTGGATGGAGGCTACACCTTC	-	-	TRBV10-3	TRBJ1-2
CASSLGGGPYEQFF	TGTGCCAGCAGCTTAGGGGGGGGACCCTATGAGCAGTTCTTC	TRBD2	-	TRBV7-8	TRBJ2-1
CASSHGPSYEQYF	TGTGCCAGCAGCCACGGACCCTCCTACGAGCAGTACTTC	-	-	TRBV27	TRBJ2-7
CASSPNNRGRNEQYF	TGTGCCAGCAGTCCTAACAACCGGGGGAGGAACGAGCAGTACTTC	-	-	TRBV27	TRBJ2-7